This T cell receptor (beta chain) comes out of a study of PD-1 blockade in classical Hodgkin lymphoma. Germline CDR1 and CDR2: SGHKS and YYEKEE (reference sequence). Trimming took 4 bases from V and 4 from J, leaving 12 bases between them. The CDR3 has 13 amino acids. Clones were read by immunoSEQ multiplex PCR, and TCRdb kept only the in-frame ones, dropping some. The sample includes under 25,000 clones, 65% to 85% seen only once; the top ten take roughly 6.4%. Each of the patients experienced relapse following autologous stem cell transplantation, and their brentuximab vedotin exposure differed. Patients' outcomes at their best amounted to complete response, partial response or progressive disease.

The input for sequencing was peripheral blood mononuclear cells (PBMCs), taken at baseline. The origin of this receptor is a human donor with classical Hodgkin lymphoma. The V and J genes are TRBV5-5 and TRBJ2-7; no reliable D call. The CDR3 nucleotides are TGTGCCAGCAGCAGACCTCCATTTTACGAGCAGTACTTC. This sequence encodes CASSRPPFYEQYF.